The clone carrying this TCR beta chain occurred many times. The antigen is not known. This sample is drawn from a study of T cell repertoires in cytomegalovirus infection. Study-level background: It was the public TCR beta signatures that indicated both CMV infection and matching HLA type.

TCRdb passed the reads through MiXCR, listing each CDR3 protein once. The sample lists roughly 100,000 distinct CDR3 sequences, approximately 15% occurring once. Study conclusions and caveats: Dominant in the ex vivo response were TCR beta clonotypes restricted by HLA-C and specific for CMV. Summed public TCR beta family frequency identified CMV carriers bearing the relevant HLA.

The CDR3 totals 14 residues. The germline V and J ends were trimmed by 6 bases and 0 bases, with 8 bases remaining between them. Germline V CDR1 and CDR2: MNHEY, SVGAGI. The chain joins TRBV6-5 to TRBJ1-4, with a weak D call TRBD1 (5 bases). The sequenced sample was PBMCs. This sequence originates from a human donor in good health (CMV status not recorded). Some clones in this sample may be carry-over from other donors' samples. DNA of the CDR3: TGTGCCAGCAGGGGGGACGCAACTAATGAAAAACTGTTTTTT. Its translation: CASRGDATNEKLFF.